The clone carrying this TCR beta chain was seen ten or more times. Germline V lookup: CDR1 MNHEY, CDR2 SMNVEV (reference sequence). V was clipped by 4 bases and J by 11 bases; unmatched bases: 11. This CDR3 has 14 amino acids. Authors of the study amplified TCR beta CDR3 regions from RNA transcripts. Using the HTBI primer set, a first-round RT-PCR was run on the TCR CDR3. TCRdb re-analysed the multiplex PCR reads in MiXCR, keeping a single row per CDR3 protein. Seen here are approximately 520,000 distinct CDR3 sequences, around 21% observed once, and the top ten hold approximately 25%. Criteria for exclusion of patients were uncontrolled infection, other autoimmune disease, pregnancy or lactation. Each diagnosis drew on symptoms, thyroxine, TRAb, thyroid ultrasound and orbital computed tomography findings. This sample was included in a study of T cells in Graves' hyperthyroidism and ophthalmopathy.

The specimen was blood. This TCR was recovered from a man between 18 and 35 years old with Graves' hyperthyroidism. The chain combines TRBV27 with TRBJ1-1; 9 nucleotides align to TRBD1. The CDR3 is CASSSQQGAGGAFF. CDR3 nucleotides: TGTGCCAGCAGTTCTCAACAGGGGGCTGGGGGCGCTTTCTTT.